One sample yielded the 22 T cell receptor beta chains listed below, sequenced in a study of Graves' ophthalmopathy and Graves' hyperthyroidism. RNA transcripts provided the template for amplifying TCR beta CDR3 regions. First-round RT-PCR relied on HTBI primers, and a second-round multiplex PCR came next. TCRdb itself ran the multiplex PCR reads through MiXCR, one entry per CDR3 protein. The sample records 200,000 to 250,000 distinct CDR3 sequences, about 32% being singletons. The sequenced sample consisted of peripheral blood. The receptors were sampled from a middle-aged man with Graves' ophthalmopathy.

This clonotype was detected ten times or more. The genes are TRBV28 and TRBJ2-5, with 7 bases that match TRBD1. Trimming at V came to 3 bases and at J to 2 bases, leaving 3 bases not matched to a gene. Per the germline V gene, CDR1 is MDHEN and CDR2 is SYDVKM. This CDR3 spans 14 amino acids. CDR3 sequence (DNA): TGTGCCAGCAGTTTCCGGGACAGTCAAGAGACCCAGTACTTC. This sequence encodes CASSFRDSQETQYF.

This clonotype was picked up many times. This sequence joins TRBV2 and TRBJ2-5, with a tentative D call TRBD1 (5 bases). With 4 bases removed from V and 2 bases from J, the gap between germline ends came to 14 bases. Per germline, CDR1 SNHLY and CDR2 FYNNEI. The CDR3 contains 15 residues. The CDR3 DNA sequence: TGTGCCAGCAGTGGACGACAGTTGGTTCAAGAGACCCAGTACTTC. Its translation is CASSGRQLVQETQYF.

This clonotype was counted many times. The chain combines TRBV20-1 with TRBJ2-5; tentatively, D is TRBD1 or TRBD2 (5 bases each). The V gene lost 6 bases and the J gene lost 5 bases, with 10 bases spanning the gap. Germline CDR1 DFQATT, CDR2 SNEGSKA (reference sequence). This CDR3 has 11 amino acids. The CDR3 region is CSASEGETQYF. In DNA form, the CDR3 reads TGCAGTGCAAGCGAGGGGGAGACCCAGTACTTC.

V usage is TRBV28 and J usage is TRBJ2-7, with 9 bases that match TRBD2. This CDR3 contains 17 residues. CDR1 and CDR2 from the germline V gene are MDHEN and SYDVKM. J lost 6 bases, V lost 3 bases, and 15 bases had no gene match. The CDR3 is CASSFPLSGRYGFEQYF. CDR3 DNA: TGTGCCAGCAGTTTTCCCCTGAGCGGGAGGTACGGCTTCGAGCAGTACTTC. The full variable domain, with the rest looked up from reference TRBV28 and TRBJ2-7, is DVKVTQSSRYLVKRTGEKVFLECVQDMDHENMFWYRQDPGLGLRLIYFSYDVKMKEKGDIPEGYSVSREKKERFSLILESASTNQTSMYLCASSFPLSGRYGFEQYFGPGTRLTVT.

This clonotype has at least ten counts. The J gene is TRBJ1-2, the V gene TRBV11-2; D unresolved. The germline gives CDR1 SGHAT, CDR2 FQNNGV. The V gene lost 5 bases and the J gene lost 8 bases, with 9 bases spanning the gap. The CDR3 runs to 11 residues. CDR3 DNA: TGTGCCAGCAGCCAAGGGCCGGGCTACACCTTC. Translated: CASSQGPGYTF.

This clonotype was recorded many times. V gene TRBV5-1 combines with J gene TRBJ2-5, with D perhaps being TRBD1 or TRBD2 (6 bases each). CDR3 length: 18 residues. Germline lookup yields CDR1 SGHRS and CDR2 YFSETQ. Trimming shortened V by 4 bases and J by 5 bases, and 27 bases separated the two germline ends. CDR3 sequence (DNA): TGCGCCAGCAGCCATCTTGGTCGTCTAGACGGGGGCGGGGAGACCCAGTACTTC. This encodes CASSHLGRLDGGGETQYF.

There are many counts of this clonotype. The rearrangement joins TRBV12-3 or TRBV12-4 to TRBJ1-1; a weak D match, TRBD1 (6 bases). This CDR3 region has 19 residues. Trimming shortened V by 1 base and J by 0 bases, and 21 bases separated the two germline ends. CDR3: CASSLVPGGHEDMNTEAFF. The CDR3 DNA is TGTGCCAGCAGTTTAGTCCCCGGGGGGCATGAGGATATGAACACTGAAGCTTTCTTT.

This rearrangement joins TRBV18 to TRBJ2-5; D might be TRBD1 or TRBD2, each matching 6 bases. The V gene lost 3 bases and the J gene lost 4 bases, with 15 bases spanning the gap. This CDR3 contains 15 residues. Per germline, CDR1 KGHSH and CDR2 LQKENI. The chain's CDR3 is CASSPREGGGETQYF. Written as DNA, the CDR3 is TGTGCCAGCTCACCGCGAGAGGGGGGAGGAGAGACCCAGTACTTC.

The chain combines TRBV12-5 with TRBJ2-2; 12 positions match TRBD2. Germline lookup yields CDR1 LGHNT and CDR2 FRNRAP. This CDR3 has 19 residues. Unmatched junction bases numbered 13, after V lost 5 bases and J lost 3 bases. The CDR3 bases are TGTGCTAGTGGTGATGACCCTAGCGGGAGGGCGATTGACACCGGGGAGCTGTTTTTT. Its protein is CASGDDPSGRAIDTGELFF. The whole variable domain, remainder taken from reference TRBV12-5 and TRBJ2-2, is DARVTQTPRHKVTEMGQEVTMRCQPILGHNTVFWYRQTMMQGLELLAYFRNRAPLDDSGMPKDRFSAEMPDATLATLKIQPSEPRDSAVYFCASGDDPSGRAIDTGELFFGEGSRLTVL.

This clonotype appeared many times. The rearrangement uses TRBV11-2 and TRBJ1-2; D remains ambiguous. The V gene lost 5 bases and the J gene lost 5 bases, with 24 bases spanning the gap. CDR1 is SGHAT and CDR2 is FQNNGV in the germline V gene. The CDR3 is 17 amino acids. The CDR3 spells CASSHIATDARLYGYTF. CDR3 DNA sequence: TGTGCCAGCAGCCATATAGCTACAGATGCCCGCCTGTATGGCTACACCTTC.

The chain is built from TRBV20-1 and TRBJ1-5; 8 bases are shared with TRBD1. The CDR3 is 14 residues long. Unmatched junction bases numbered 5, after V lost 5 bases and J lost 2 bases. Germline V lookup: CDR1 DFQATT, CDR2 SNEGSKA (reference sequence). The CDR3 loop is CSACGQGGNQPQHF. CDR3 bases: TGCAGTGCTTGCGGACAGGGAGGCAATCAGCCCCAGCATTTT.

This clonotype appeared many times. The CDR3 sequence: CASSLLDPMGTQYF. The CDR3 bases are TGTGCCAGCAGTTTACTGGACCCGATGGGGACCCAGTACTTC. V gene TRBV28 combines with J gene TRBJ2-5; D gene ambiguous. CDR1 and CDR2 (germline): MDHEN, SYDVKM. The CDR3 loop spans 14 amino acids. With 2 bases removed from V and 7 bases from J, the gap between germline ends came to 14 bases.

V gene TRBV11-2 combines with J gene TRBJ2-7; TRBD2 matches at 14 bases. The V gene's germline CDR1 is SGHAT and CDR2 FQNNGV. CDR3 size: 17 residues. J gave up 6 bases and V 1 base, and 8 bases lay outside the gene matches. The chain's CDR3 is CASSLVTSGRAGREQYF. The CDR3 nucleotides are TGTGCCAGCAGCTTAGTGACTAGCGGGAGGGCCGGTCGCGAGCAGTACTTC.

Many counts were recorded for this clonotype. The chain joins TRBV5-1 to TRBJ1-2; D ambiguous. Trimming pared 0 bases from V and 4 bases from J, leaving 10 bases between. Germline lookup yields CDR1 SGHRS and CDR2 YFSETQ. The CDR3 length is 14 residues. CDR3 sequence: CASSLDQTTYGYTF. As DNA, the CDR3 is TGCGCCAGCAGCTTGGACCAGACCACCTATGGCTACACCTTC. The variable domain in full, with the rest retrieved from reference TRBV5-1 and TRBJ1-2, is KAGVTQTPRYLIKTRGQQVTLSCSPISGHRSVSWYQQTPGQGLQFLFEYFSETQRNKGNFPGRFSGRQFSNSRSEMNVSTLELGDSALYLCASSLDQTTYGYTFGSGTRLTVV.

The genes are TRBV7-2 and TRBJ2-5, with a weak D call TRBD2 (6 bases). The CDR3 totals 14 residues. CDR1 and CDR2 from the germline V gene are SGHTA and FQGNSA. Between the trimmed V and J ends, which lost 4 bases and 0 bases, there was a span of 9 bases. The CDR3 sequence is CASSSTSNQETQYF. In DNA form, the CDR3 reads TGTGCCAGCAGCTCCACTAGCAACCAAGAGACCCAGTACTTC.

This clonotype was seen at least ten times. V is TRBV12-3 or TRBV12-4 and J is TRBJ2-2; a possible D gene is TRBD1 (5 bases). V gave up 3 bases and J gave up 9 bases, with 11 bases separating them. This CDR3 is built from 13 residues. The CDR3 nucleotides are TGTGCCAGCAGTTTCAGGGAAGGGCGGGAGCTGTTTTTT. Translated: CASSFREGRELFF.

V usage is TRBV6-5 and J usage is TRBJ1-1; D unresolved. The CDR3 is made up of 14 amino acids. CDR1 is MNHEY and CDR2 is SVGAGI in the germline V gene. V gave up 3 bases and J gave up 1 base, with 9 bases separating them. The CDR3 DNA follows: TGTGCCAGCAGTTATAATCGACAGAACACTGAAGCTTTCTTT. It specifies CASSYNRQNTEAFF.

This clonotype was picked up many times. CDR3 protein: CASSLDSYGELFF. In DNA form, the CDR3 reads TGTGCCAGCAGCTTAGACTCCTACGGGGAGCTGTTTTTT. The J gene is TRBJ2-2, the V gene TRBV7-2; D is unresolved. V was trimmed by 1 base and J by 7 bases, leaving 7 bases between them. Germline V gene sequence: CDR1 SGHTA, CDR2 FQGNSA. This CDR3 is 13 amino acids long. Drawing the rest from reference TRBV7-2 and TRBJ2-2, the complete variable domain is GAGVSQSPSNKVTEKGKDVELRCDPISGHTALYWYRQSLGQGLEFLIYFQGNSAPDKSGLPSDRFSAERTGGSVSTLTIQRTQQEDSAVYLCASSLDSYGELFFGEGSRLTVL.

This clonotype was observed at least ten times. Here the CDR3 DNA reads TGCGCCAGCAGCCAATCTTTCTTTCGAGACAACAACTATGGCTACACCTTC. Encoded protein: CASSQSFFRDNNYGYTF. This chain links TRBV4-1 with TRBJ1-2; the D is unclear. Germline V gives CDR1 MGHRA, CDR2 YSYEKL. There are 17 residues in the CDR3. V lost 2 bases and J lost 2, with 18 bases in between.

This chain uses TRBV29-1 with TRBJ2-4; D could derive from TRBD1 or TRBD2 (5 bases each). The CDR3 spans 15 residues. Germline V gene lookup returns CDR1 SQVTM and CDR2 ANQGSEA. V gave up 4 bases and J gave up 0 bases, with 13 bases separating them. The CDR3 loop is CSVGSGSLAKNIQYF. CDR3 coding DNA: TGCAGCGTTGGGTCAGGGAGTCTAGCCAAAAACATTCAGTACTTC.

There are many counts of this clonotype. The chain is built from TRBV28 and TRBJ1-2; perhaps TRBD1 as D (5 bases). V dropped 6 bases and J dropped 0 bases, with 8 bases sitting between them. This CDR3 has 13 residues. CDR1 is MDHEN, CDR2 SYDVKM, per germline. CDR3 coding DNA: TGTGCCAGCAGCAGACAGACTAACTATGGCTACACCTTC. It is translated as CASSRQTNYGYTF.

The gene calls are TRBV7-9 and TRBJ2-5, with D perhaps TRBD1 (6 bases). The germline V gene encodes CDR1 SEHNR and CDR2 FQNEAQ (reference sequence). The CDR3 sequence is 15 residues long. V was cut by 2 bases and J by 3 bases, with 13 bases left in between. In DNA form, the CDR3 reads TGTGCCAGCAGCTTAAGGGACACAGGGAAAGAGACCCAGTACTTC. This encodes CASSLRDTGKETQYF.